These T cell receptor beta chains were read from a single sample in a study of blood T cells in healthy people across ages. TCRdb re-called the 5' RACE reads through MiXCR, storing one row per CDR3 protein. The repertoire includes about 680,000 distinct CDR3 sequences, roughly 50% of them detected once, and under 35% sits in the top ten. Sequencing used blood. The source of these receptors is a woman in her sixties or seventies in good health. The CDR3 runs from the conserved cysteine through the conserved F or W. A D gene is named only where the DNA matches it firmly. Size is stated for part of the rows, as once, few or many counts, or as a class when the clone is expanded.

>TRBD1|.|16|TRBV5-1|TRBJ2-7
CASSRGQGGSYNEQYF
TGCGCCAGCAGCCGGGGACAGGGTGGCTCCTACAATGAGCAGTACTTC
>TRBD1|.|15|TRBV6-5|TRBJ1-5
CASRPGGSSNQPQHF
TGTGCCAGCAGACCAGGGGGTTCGAGCAATCAGCCCCAGCATTTT
>TRBD2|.|18|TRBV28|TRBJ2-1
CASSPRTSGSPAGHEQFF
TGTGCCAGCAGTCCACGGACTAGCGGGAGCCCGGCGGGCCATGAGCAGTTCTTC
>.|.|13|TRBV28|TRBJ2-7
CASSEELVYEQYF
TGTGCCAGCAGTGAGGAGTTAGTCTACGAGCAGTACTTC
>TRBD1|.|15|TRBV18|TRBJ1-2
CASSPGQGPTYGYTF
TGTGCCAGCTCACCAGGACAGGGCCCCACCTATGGCTACACCTTC
>.|few|15|TRBV7-3|TRBJ2-3
CASSFGPSTRDTQYF
TGTGCCAGCAGCTTCGGCCCGTCAACCCGCGATACGCAGTATTTT
>TRBD1|.|14|TRBV27|TRBJ2-7
CASSSGQGSHEQYF
TGTGCCAGCAGTTCGGGACAGGGTTCACACGAGCAGTACTTC
>TRBD2|.|20|TRBV4-2|TRBJ2-3
CASSQEAVGLADEDGRTQYF
TGTGCCAGCAGCCAAGAAGCCGTAGGACTAGCGGACGAGGACGGGAGAACGCAGTATTTT
>.|few|13|TRBV29-1|TRBJ2-7
CSVARSSSYEQYF
TGCAGCGTTGCCCGGAGCTCCTCCTACGAGCAGTACTTC
>.|few|12|TRBV10-3|TRBJ1-2
CAITPGYSGYTF
TGTGCCATCACCCCGGGATATTCTGGCTACACCTTC
>.|.|15|TRBV28|TRBJ2-7
CASSLGSAGGYEQYF
TGTGCCAGCAGTTTAGGGTCTGCTGGGGGCTACGAGCAGTACTTC
>.|few|14|TRBV2|TRBJ1-2
CASSEEQGIYGYTF
TGTGCCAGCAGTGAAGAACAGGGAATCTATGGCTACACCTTC
>.|.|15|TRBV5-1|TRBJ2-6
CASSPPGTGANVLTF
TGCGCCAGCAGCCCTCCGGGTACTGGGGCCAACGTCCTGACTTTC
>TRBD1|.|15|TRBV20-1|TRBJ1-1
CSALPMAGGHTEAFF
TGCAGTGCACTCCCCATGGCAGGGGGGCACACTGAGGCTTTCTTT
>TRBD2|.|12|TRBV25-1|TRBJ2-1
CASSEWGGEQFF
TGTGCCAGCAGTGAATGGGGGGGTGAGCAGTTCTTC
>.|.|14|TRBV6-2/TRBV6-3|TRBJ2-5
CASSNPAGPGEQYF
TGTGCCAGCAGTAACCCGGCGGGGCCAGGGGAGCAGTACTTC
>.|.|12|TRBV6-2/TRBV6-3|TRBJ1-2
CASSYEDYGYTF
TGTGCCAGCAGCTATGAGGACTATGGCTACACCTTC
>.|.|14|TRBV7-2|TRBJ2-7
CASSPGPVGNEQYF
TGTGCCAGCAGTCCCGGGCCTGTAGGGAACGAGCAGTACTTC
>TRBD2|.|15|TRBV20-1|TRBJ2-7
CSARDSGSPSGEQYF
TGCAGTGCTAGGGATAGCGGGAGCCCTTCGGGGGAGCAGTACTTC
>.|.|15|TRBV18|TRBJ1-2
CANSPLGGSDYGCTF
.
>TRBD1|.|13|TRBV10-3|TRBJ2-7
CAISVTGGDEQYF
TGTGCCATCAGTGTAACAGGGGGAGACGAGCAGTACTTC
>TRBD1|few|12|TRBV18|TRBJ2-1
CASSPTGGEQFF
TGTGCCAGCTCACCGACAGGGGGTGAGCAGTTCTTC
>.|few|17|TRBV27|TRBJ1-6
CASSLLGPPGYNSPLHF
TGTGCCAGCAGTTTGTTAGGGCCCCCCGGCTATAATTCACCCCTCCACTTT
>TRBD1|.|16|TRBV11-2|TRBJ2-4
CASSSTETGSQNIQYF
TGTGCCAGCAGCTCCACGGAGACAGGGTCCCAAAACATTCAGTACTTC
>.|.|13|TRBV7-2|TRBJ2-5
CASSFGQKETQYF
TGTGCCAGCAGCTTCGGACAGAAAGAGACCCAGTACTTC
>.|few|11|TRBV7-2|TRBJ2-7
CASSSMGEQYF
TGTGCCAGCAGCTCTATGGGCGAGCAGTACTTC
>TRBD1|.|15|TRBV3-1|TRBJ2-1
CASSARTGFRNEQFF
TGTGCCAGCAGCGCCCGGACAGGGTTTAGGAATGAGCAGTTCTTC
>.|.|14|TRBV20-1|TRBJ1-6
CSARDEGYNSPLHF
TGCAGTGCTAGAGATGAGGGGTATAATTCACCCCTCCACTTT
>.|.|15|TRBV29-1|TRBJ2-7
CSVVGGKSSYNEQYF
TGCAGCGTTGTGGGGGGAAAAAGCTCCTACAATGAGCAGTACTTC
>.|.|16|TRBV7-2|TRBJ2-2
CASSLIRRVDTGELFF
TGTGCCAGCAGCTTAATCCGCAGGGTGGACACCGGGGAGCTGTTTTTT
>.|.|12|TRBV7-9|TRBJ2-7
CASRATAHEQYF
TGTGCCAGCAGAGCAACAGCTCACGAGCAGTACTTC
>.|.|15|TRBV7-2|TRBJ2-6
CASSLPSLGANVLTF
TGTGCCAGCAGCCTCCCCTCACTTGGGGCCAACGTCCTGACTTTC
>TRBD1|few|15|TRBV28|TRBJ1-4
CASSSGQAGREKLFF
TGTGCCAGCAGTTCCGGACAGGCCGGGCGAGAAAAACTGTTTTTT
>.|.|17|TRBV3-1|TRBJ2-3
CASSQQAPQRNTDTQYF
TGTGCCAGCAGCCAACAAGCGCCACAGCGGAACACAGATACGCAGTATTTT
>TRBD2|.|15|TRBV6-2/TRBV6-3|TRBJ2-4
CASSLLATSRGIQYF
TGTGCCAGCAGTCTACTAGCGACCAGCCGGGGGATTCAGTACTTC
>TRBD2|.|18|TRBV7-2|TRBJ2-7
CARSLEVGLGLSSYEQYF
TGTGCCCGCAGCTTAGAGGTGGGACTAGGCCTTAGCTCCTACGAGCAGTACTTC
>.|many|14|TRBV28|TRBJ1-5
CASSLEDSNQPQHF
TGTGCCAGCAGTTTGGAGGATAGCAATCAGCCCCAGCATTTT
>TRBD2|few|16|TRBV7-2|TRBJ2-1
CASSLAFSGAYNEQFF
TGTGCCAGCAGCTTAGCGTTTAGCGGGGCCTACAATGAGCAGTTCTTC
>TRBD1|.|11|TRBV7-2|TRBJ1-2
CASSPDRGYTF
TGTGCCAGCAGCCCGGACAGGGGCTACACCTTC
>.|.|20|TRBV5-1|TRBJ1-4
CASSDRGRPGAVATNEKLFF
TGCGCCAGCAGCGATAGAGGACGACCGGGCGCTGTTGCAACTAATGAAAAACTGTTTTTT
>TRBD2|.|15|TRBV13|TRBJ2-3
CASSLGAGGADTQYF
TGTGCCAGCAGCTTAGGTGCGGGAGGGGCTGATACGCAGTATTTT
>.|.|16|TRBV7-2|TRBJ2-3
CASSLGYRAITDTQYF
TGTGCCAGCAGCTTAGGGTACAGGGCCATCACAGATACGCAGTATTTT
>TRBD2|.|13|TRBV6-6|TRBJ2-3
CASTGRPTDTQYF
TGTGCCAGCACCGGGAGGCCAACAGATACGCAGTATTTT
>TRBD2|few|15|TRBV2|TRBJ2-1
CASSTSGLPDNEQFF
TGTGCCAGCAGTACTAGCGGCCTTCCTGACAATGAGCAGTTCTTC
>.|.|14|TRBV9|TRBJ1-1
CASSVGVLNTEAFF
TGTGCCAGCAGCGTAGGCGTTTTGAACACTGAAGCTTTCTTT
>TRBD1|few|15|TRBV5-1|TRBJ1-5
CASSSGTGGYQPQHF
TGCGCCAGCAGCTCCGGGACAGGGGGCTATCAGCCCCAGCATTTT
>.|.|14|TRBV20-1|TRBJ1-6
CSARMGTAERPLHF
TGCAGTGCTAGGATGGGAACGGCAGAAAGGCCCCTCCACTTT
>.|.|16|TRBV11-3|TRBJ2-7
CASSLAGAFSYNEQYF
TGTGCCAGCAGCTTAGCCGGGGCCTTCTCCTACAATGAGCAGTACTTC
>.|.|15|TRBV2|TRBJ1-2
CASSEGARKNYGYTF
TGTGCCAGCAGTGAAGGGGCCAGGAAGAACTATGGCTACACCTTC
>TRBD2|few|12|TRBV12-3/TRBV12-4|TRBJ2-7
CASSRKTSKQYF
TGTGCCAGCAGTCGCAAGACTAGCAAGCAGTACTTC
>TRBD1|few|16|TRBV20-1|TRBJ1-2
CSATPRQGKPNYGYTF
TGCAGTGCCACTCCAAGACAGGGTAAGCCTAACTATGGCTACACCTTC
>TRBD1|.|12|TRBV29-1|TRBJ1-1
CSVGQGAGEAFF
TGCAGCGTCGGGCAGGGGGCAGGTGAAGCTTTCTTT
>TRBD2|.|15|TRBV5-1|TRBJ2-7
CASRKGTTGGYEQYF
TGCGCCAGCAGAAAAGGGACTACTGGGGGCTACGAGCAGTACTTC
>TRBD2|.|17|TRBV7-2|TRBJ2-3
CASSLAGTSVFTDTQYF
TGTGCCAGCAGCTTAGCCGGGACTAGCGTCTTTACAGATACGCAGTATTTT